This T cell receptor beta chain is drawn from a study of cytomegalovirus exposure and HLA in healthy donors. Study-wide background: A later analysis reported the 90 to 150 validation repertoires used the same platform as the 666 first-cohort repertoires.

Regarding this clone: Its antigen is not identified.

V was pared by 3 bases and J by 4 bases, with 1 base of the junction left unmatched. There are 13 residues in the CDR3. Germline V gives CDR1 MNHEY, CDR2 SMNVEV (reference sequence). Study-level results: Cytomegalovirus-associated TCR beta chains were listed, numbering more than 150.

The table came from immunoSEQ multiplex PCR; TCRdb's copy has only in-frame clones and leaves some out. The sample consists of some 190,000 clones, 86% of them appearing once. The chain combines TRBV27 with TRBJ1-2; 8 bases agree with TRBD1. The TCR sequence derives from a woman in her late teens or twenties in good health and CMV-seronegative. The sequencing sample was made of PBMCs. As DNA, the CDR3 is TGTGCCAGCAGTTTGGACAGGGCCTATGGCTACACCTTC. It is translated as CASSLDRAYGYTF.